One sample yielded the 15 T cell receptor beta chains listed below, sequenced in a study of blood T cell repertoires in COVID-19. Only in-frame clones appear in the TCRdb table, and some are missing; sequencing was by immunoSEQ multiplex PCR. The sample lists about 140,000 clones, roughly 84% occurring once. The sequenced sample consisted of peripheral blood. The origin of the receptors is a man aged 25 to 40 with COVID-19, enrolled during active disease.

This chain links TRBV9 with TRBJ1-1; 8 nucleotides match TRBD1. The germline V gene has CDR1 SGDLS and CDR2 YYNGEE. V was clipped by 4 bases and J by 4 bases; unmatched bases: 9. This CDR3 comprises 15 residues. This chain's CDR3 is CASSLSGGTGTEAFF. The DNA for the CDR3 is TGTGCCAGCAGCTTGTCAGGGGGCACCGGCACTGAAGCTTTCTTT.

The chain carries TRBV30 and TRBJ2-7, with D possibly TRBD2 on 5 matching bases. V was clipped by 5 bases and J by 1 base, with 18 bases between them. CDR1 and CDR2 (germline): GTSNPN, SVGIG (reference sequence). CDR3 length equals 15 residues. CDR3 nucleotide sequence: TGTGCCTGGTCCCCTGGAGGAATTAGGTCCTACGAGCAGTACTTC. Protein: CAWSPGGIRSYEQYF.

The chain combines TRBV10-3 with TRBJ1-1; D is uncertain. Deletions cut 2 bases from V and 2 bases from J, with 9 bases between. This CDR3 spans 14 amino acids. Germline CDR1 is ENHRY and CDR2 is SYGVKD. The CDR3 DNA reads TGTGCCATCAGTGAGACATCGGGTAACACTGAAGCTTTCTTT. Residues: CAISETSGNTEAFF.

This clone was counted a single time. As DNA, the CDR3 is TGCGCCAGCAGGACAGGAAACACCATATATTTT. This encodes CASRTGNTIYF. This chain uses TRBV5-1 with TRBJ1-3; no firm D call. This CDR3 comprises 11 residues. The germline V gene has CDR1 SGHRS and CDR2 YFSETQ. Trimming took 5 bases from V and 4 from J, leaving 4 bases between them. Full variable domain (outside the CDR3, taken from reference TRBV5-1 and TRBJ1-3): KAGVTQTPRYLIKTRGQQVTLSCSPISGHRSVSWYQQTPGQGLQFLFEYFSETQRNKGNFPGRFSGRQFSNSRSEMNVSTLELGDSALYLCASRTGNTIYFGEGSWLTVV.

The gene calls are TRBV10-3 and TRBJ1-5; D is perhaps TRBD1 (5 bases). CDR3 size: 13 residues. Germline assignment: CDR1 ENHRY and CDR2 SYGVKD. Trimming took off 7 bases at V and 4 bases at J, with 11 bases between the two ends. CDR3 DNA: TGTGCCATCAATGGGGGGAATAATCAGCCCCAGCATTTT. Encoded protein: CAINGGNNQPQHF.

This sequence joins TRBV10-3 and TRBJ2-3; the D gene is possibly TRBD2 (6 bases). Germline CDR1 is ENHRY and CDR2 is SYGVKD. The CDR3 has 15 amino acids. Trimming removed 4 bases at V and 0 bases at J, with 11 bases between. This chain's CDR3 is CAISGSSGSTDTQYF. The DNA for the CDR3 is TGTGCCATCAGTGGATCCAGCGGGAGCACAGATACGCAGTATTTT.

The chain combines TRBV27 with TRBJ1-1; no firm D call. The CDR3 runs 17 residues. V was clipped by 6 bases and J by 3 bases, with 23 bases between them. Germline V gene lookup returns CDR1 MNHEY and CDR2 SMNVEV (reference sequence). CDR3 sequence: CASSTNRFNTLHTEAFF. The CDR3 DNA sequence: TGTGCCAGCAGCACAAACCGTTTTAACACCTTACACACTGAAGCTTTCTTT.

V usage is TRBV18 and J usage is TRBJ1-1, with 8 bases that match TRBD1. This CDR3 spans 14 amino acids. In germline, CDR1 is KGHSH, CDR2 LQKENI. J was trimmed by 5 bases and V by 4 bases; bases with no gene match: 6. Written as DNA, the CDR3 is TGTGCCAGCTCACAAGGACAGGGAAGGACTGAAGCTTTCTTT. Protein product: CASSQGQGRTEAFF.

The chain links TRBV9 to TRBJ2-4; 7 positions agree with TRBD1. Germline trimming cut 4 bases from V and 8 bases from J; bases unmatched to any gene: 15. Germline V gene data show CDR1 as SGDLS and CDR2 as YYNGEE. The CDR3 runs 16 residues. The CDR3 DNA reads as TGTGCCAGCAGCCCTACACCGACAGGGATTGGGGACATTCAGTACTTC. This translates into CASSPTPTGIGDIQYF.

The chain combines TRBV7-2 with TRBJ2-1; TRBD1 might be the D (6 bases). This CDR3 has 19 residues. Germline V gene sequence: CDR1 SGHTA, CDR2 FQGNSA. Trimming pared 3 bases from V and 1 base from J, leaving 22 bases between. CDR3 DNA: TGTGCCAGCAGCTTCGGTGGGGGCATCCAGAGGGGGTCCTACAATGAGCAGTTCTTC. It codes for CASSFGGGIQRGSYNEQFF.

DNA of the CDR3: TGTGCCAGCAGTTCCCGCGAAGCGGGGGTGTACGAGCAGTACTTC. Residues: CASSSREAGVYEQYF. V is TRBV27 and J is TRBJ2-7; 8 bases fit TRBD2. CDR1 and CDR2 (germline): MNHEY, SMNVEV (reference sequence). The CDR3 contains 15 residues. Germline trimming cut 4 bases from V and 4 bases from J; bases unmatched to any gene: 9.

This clone was seen repeatedly, ten times or more. The chain links TRBV6-5 to TRBJ1-5; 7 bases are shared with TRBD1. Trimming took 4 bases from V and 7 from J; bases not matched to a gene: 10. Germline CDR1 and CDR2: MNHEY and SVGAGI. CDR3 length: 15 residues. The CDR3 here is CASSSSTGVRQPQHF. CDR3 sequence (DNA): TGTGCCAGCAGTTCCTCAACAGGGGTGAGACAGCCCCAGCATTTT.

This clone has just a few counts. The J gene is TRBJ1-1, the V gene TRBV19; perhaps TRBD1 as D (5 bases). The V gene lost 3 bases and the J gene lost 5 bases, with 13 bases spanning the gap. This CDR3 comprises 14 residues. Germline CDR1 LNHDA, CDR2 SQIVND (reference sequence). In DNA, the CDR3 is TGTGCCAGTAGTATCGGCAGGGTGGAAACTGAAGCTTTCTTT. Translation: CASSIGRVETEAFF. Using reference TRBV19 and TRBJ1-1 for the parts outside the CDR3, the full variable domain is DGGITQSPKYLFRKEGQNVTLSCEQNLNHDAMYWYRQDPGQGLRLIYYSQIVNDFQKGDIAEGYSVSREKKESFPLTVTSAQKNPTAFYLCASSIGRVETEAFFGQGTRLTVV.

This clone came up once. The CDR3 protein is CASKPGQANEKLFF. For the CDR3, the DNA is TGTGCCAGCAAACCGGGACAGGCTAATGAAAAACTGTTTTTT. This rearrangement joins TRBV6-5 to TRBJ1-4; 8 nucleotides align to TRBD1. Germline V gives CDR1 MNHEY, CDR2 SVGAGI. The J segment lost 3 bases and the V segment lost 7 bases, leaving 4 bases of the junction unmatched. This CDR3 spans 14 amino acids.

The chain employs TRBV5-8 and TRBJ2-7; 11 nucleotides align to TRBD2. The germline V gene has CDR1 SGHTS and CDR2 YDEGEE. V dropped 3 bases and J dropped 2; count of bases not matched to a gene: 10. The length of the CDR3 is 17 residues. Written as DNA, the CDR3 is TGTGCCAGCAGCTCCTATACTAGCGGGAGCGTCCCCTACGAGCAGTACTTC. Translation gives CASSSYTSGSVPYEQYF.